Shown below are 24 T cell receptor beta chains from a single sample sequenced in a study of human T cells and chemical hapten exposure. Time point here: patch test 2, 6 weeks after DPC sensitization. Regarding treatment: therapeutic diphenylcyclopropenone sensitization with weekly scalp DPC. TCRdb re-called the RACE reads through MiXCR, storing one row per CDR3 protein. Of about 400,000 distinct CDR3 sequences in the sample, over 6% were seen once. Sequenced here: whole blood, sampled in connection with sensitization to the hapten diphenylcyclopropenone (DPC). The receptors stem from a woman between 18 and 30 years old with alopecia areata. Some clones in this sample may be carry-over from other donors' samples.

Many counts were recorded for this clonotype. The chain recombines TRBV27 with TRBJ1-5; possibly TRBD1 for D (5 bases). Germline loops: CDR1 MNHEY, CDR2 SMNVEV (reference sequence). The germline V and J ends were trimmed by 5 bases and 5 bases, with 13 bases remaining between them. This CDR3 is 14 amino acids long. The CDR3 protein is CASSIGDRDQPQHF. CDR3 DNA sequence: TGTGCCAGCAGTATTGGGGACCGAGATCAGCCCCAGCATTTT.

The table lists this clonotype with many counts. The rearrangement uses TRBV7-2 and TRBJ2-5; D remains ambiguous. Trimming removed 1 base at V and 3 bases at J, with 6 bases between. Per germline, CDR1 SGHTA and CDR2 FQGNSA. The length of the CDR3 is 13 residues. The CDR3, as DNA: TGTGCCAGCAGCTTAGGGCTGAAAGAGACCCAGTACTTC. This gives the protein CASSLGLKETQYF.

This clonotype has only a few counts. The rearrangement joins TRBV4-2 to TRBJ2-1; D uncertain. The germline V gene has CDR1 LGHNA and CDR2 YNFKEQ. The CDR3 contains 13 residues. Trimming shortened V by 2 bases and J by 10 bases, and 12 bases separated the two germline ends. CDR3 DNA: TGTGCCAGCAGCCAAAGCCCCCGTCTGGAGCAGTTCTTC. Translated: CASSQSPRLEQFF.

This clonotype was counted ten times or more. The genes are TRBV7-9 and TRBJ2-3; 7 bases align to TRBD2. This CDR3 has 14 amino acids. J was trimmed by 3 bases and V by 2 bases; bases with no gene match: 2. Germline assignment: CDR1 SEHNR and CDR2 FQNEAQ (reference sequence). This CDR3 reads CASSLSGETDTQYF. CDR3 nucleotide sequence: TGTGCCAGCAGCTTAAGCGGGGAAACAGATACGCAGTATTTT.

There are a few counts of this clonotype. The rearrangement joins TRBV3-1 to TRBJ2-1; 8 bases are a match to TRBD2. In germline, CDR1 is LGHDT, CDR2 YNNKEL (reference sequence). CDR3 length: 16 residues. Trimming at V came to 1 base and at J to 2 bases, leaving 4 bases not matched to a gene. The chain's CDR3 is CASSQARGATYNEQFF. The DNA for the CDR3 is TGTGCCAGCAGCCAAGCGCGGGGGGCTACCTACAATGAGCAGTTCTTC.

J is TRBJ2-7 and V is TRBV11-2; D gene unclear. Trimming left V 1 base short and J 2 bases short, with 9 bases between. Per the germline V gene, CDR1 is SGHAT and CDR2 is FQNNGV. The CDR3 is made up of 14 amino acids. The CDR3 DNA reads TGTGCCAGCAGCTTAGGTTCCGCTACCTACGAGCAGTACTTC. Its translation: CASSLGSATYEQYF.

This clonotype came up many times. The CDR3 nucleotides read TGTGCCAGCAGCGGGGACAGGGCGAAAGGCTACACCTTC. Translated: CASSGDRAKGYTF. The genes are TRBV2 and TRBJ1-2; 9 bases are a match to TRBD1. V was clipped by 6 bases and J by 8 bases; unmatched bases: 7. The CDR3 contains 13 residues. CDR1 is SNHLY, CDR2 FYNNEI, per germline.

This clonotype was counted a few times. The chain recombines TRBV6-6 with TRBJ2-3; TRBD1 is a possible D gene (7 bases). This CDR3 spans 17 amino acids. V was clipped by 5 bases and J by 1 base, with 19 bases between them. Per the germline V gene, CDR1 is MNHNY and CDR2 is SVGAGI (reference sequence). CDR3 sequence reads: CASSTHGRQGGTDTQYF. The CDR3 coding sequence is TGTGCCAGCAGTACACACGGGAGACAGGGAGGCACAGATACGCAGTATTTT.

This clonotype was detected many times. The chain couples TRBV29-1 to TRBJ2-5; no definite D call. The V gene's germline CDR1 is SQVTM and CDR2 ANQGSEA. The CDR3 sequence is 16 residues long. V was pared by 4 bases and J by 0 bases, with 18 bases between. This chain's CDR3 is CSVVPRKRTDQETQYF. The CDR3 coding sequence is TGCAGCGTTGTCCCCCGAAAACGTACGGACCAAGAGACCCAGTACTTC.

In this sample, this clonotype turned up a few times. This chain uses TRBV29-1 with TRBJ2-6; 11 bases fit TRBD1. The V gene's germline CDR1 is SQVTM and CDR2 ANQGSEA. The CDR3 is made up of 16 amino acids. Losses at the gene ends were 6 bases for V and 0 bases for J; bases not matched to a gene: 4. The CDR3 DNA reads TGCAGCGTCGCCGGGACAGGGGGCTCTGGGGCCAACGTCCTGACTTTC. It yields the protein CSVAGTGGSGANVLTF.

V usage is TRBV4-3 and J usage is TRBJ1-2; the D gene is possibly TRBD1 (6 bases). V was pared by 0 bases and J by 1 base, with 9 bases between. This CDR3 is built from 15 residues. The germline V gene encodes CDR1 LGHNA and CDR2 YSLEER. The CDR3 bases are TGCGCCAGCAGCCAAGATCAGGGGCGTAACTATGGCTACACCTTC. Its translation: CASSQDQGRNYGYTF.

This sequence joins TRBV6-2 or TRBV6-3 and TRBJ2-7; 9 positions agree with TRBD1. The length of the CDR3 is 17 residues. V lost 2 bases to trimming and J lost 1 base; unmatched junction nucleotides: 9. Looked up from germline, CDR1 is MNHEY and CDR2 is SVGEGT. The CDR3 sequence is CASSYLPGTGNSYEQYF. The CDR3 DNA reads TGTGCCAGCAGTTACCTCCCCGGGACAGGGAATTCCTACGAGCAGTACTTC.

This clonotype was counted at least ten times. The chain has TRBV12-3 or TRBV12-4 and TRBJ1-2; 8 nucleotides match TRBD1. This CDR3 contains 13 residues. With V trimmed by 8 bases and J by 4 bases, 6 bases remained unmatched. CDR3 residues: CASGRQGTYGYTF. For the CDR3, the DNA is TGTGCCAGCGGACGACAGGGGACCTATGGCTACACCTTC.

This clonotype has only a few counts. The gene calls are TRBV4-3 and TRBJ2-1; D is uncertain. This CDR3 contains 12 residues. V lost 0 bases, J lost 10 bases, and 7 bases lay in between. Germline V CDR1 and CDR2: LGHNA, YSLEER. CDR3 in amino acids: CASSQEAGEQFF. DNA of the CDR3: TGCGCCAGCAGCCAAGAAGCCGGGGAGCAGTTCTTC.

This clonotype was seen a handful of times. The chain combines TRBV12-3 or TRBV12-4 with TRBJ1-1; TRBD1 might be the D (5 bases). The CDR3 consists of 13 residues. The V and J ends lost 5 bases and 9 bases respectively, with 16 bases between them. The CDR3 DNA reads TGTGCCAGCAGTCCCAGGGACCGGGATAAAGCTTTCTTT. Translation: CASSPRDRDKAFF.

This clonotype was recorded many times. The chain carries TRBV12-5 and TRBJ2-1, with TRBD1 matching 8 bases. The CDR3 has 15 residues. Germline CDR1 reads LGHNT; CDR2 reads FRNRAP. V lost 6 bases and J lost 7; bases outside the gene matches: 11. This chain's CDR3 is CASGPLDREGNEQFF. The CDR3 DNA reads TGTGCTAGTGGCCCGCTGGACAGGGAAGGGAATGAGCAGTTCTTC.

This clonotype came up many times. The CDR3 DNA reads TGCGCCAGCAGCTTGGCAGGCGGGACATTTGCTGAAGCTTTCTTT. This gives the protein CASSLAGGTFAEAFF. This chain connects TRBV5-1 to TRBJ1-1; TRBD1 might be the D (6 bases). The germline V and J ends were trimmed by 0 bases and 6 bases, with 15 bases remaining between them. The CDR3 sequence is 15 residues long. CDR1 SGHRS and CDR2 YFSETQ come from the germline V gene.

J is TRBJ1-2 and V is TRBV19; weak D call: TRBD1 (5 bases). In germline, CDR1 is LNHDA, CDR2 SQIVND (reference sequence). This CDR3 has 17 amino acids. V lost 0 bases, J lost 3 bases, and 17 bases lay in between. The CDR3 nucleotides read TGTGCCAGTAGTATAGACCGGGGCGCTTTCATTGACTATGGCTACACCTTC. Amino acid sequence: CASSIDRGAFIDYGYTF.

The CDR3 sequence: CSASVGGAKANQPQHF. The CDR3 DNA sequence: TGCAGTGCTAGCGTAGGAGGGGCGAAGGCCAATCAGCCCCAGCATTTT. The J gene is TRBJ1-5, the V gene TRBV20-1, with D tentatively TRBD1 (5 bases). CDR3 size: 16 residues. Germline CDR1 DFQATT, CDR2 SNEGSKA (reference sequence). V lost 3 bases and J 3 bases, leaving 18 bases between the germline ends.

In regard to this clonotype: An end of the junction differs from the germline gene, which may be a read error. V gene TRBV27 combines with J gene TRBJ1-2; 8 nucleotides match TRBD1. There are 16 residues in the CDR3. Germline CDR1 and CDR2: MNHEY and SMNVEV (reference sequence). CDR3 bases: TGTGCCAACAGTTTCCGGCAGGGGGCTGATTGGGATGGCTACACCTTC. This gives the protein CANSFRQGADWDGYTF.

The J gene is TRBJ2-3, the V gene TRBV2; TRBD2 matches 7 bases. Germline V lookup: CDR1 SNHLY, CDR2 FYNNEI. Trimming cost V 6 bases and J 3 bases; bases outside gene matches: 6. CDR3 length: 14 residues. Here the CDR3 DNA reads TGTGCCAGCAGGGGAGGGCTATCTACAGATACGCAGTATTTT. This gives the protein CASRGGLSTDTQYF.

This clonotype has only a few counts. The CDR3 region is CASSPPDSSNGYTF. As DNA, the CDR3 is TGTGCCAGCAGCCCACCGGACAGTTCGAATGGCTACACCTTC. V and J are TRBV3-1 and TRBJ1-2; tentative D call: TRBD1 (6 bases). CDR1 is LGHDT, CDR2 YNNKEL, per germline (reference sequence). Deletions cut 4 bases from V and 6 bases from J, with 15 bases between. CDR3 size: 14 residues. Filled out from reference TRBV3-1 and TRBJ1-2, the complete variable domain reads DTAVSQTPKYLVTQMGNDKSIKCEQNLGHDTMYWYKQDSKKFLKIMFSYNNKELIINETVPNRFSPKSPDKAHLNLHINSLELGDSAVYFCASSPPDSSNGYTFGSGTRLTVV.

This clonotype was picked up a small number of times. This sequence joins TRBV12-3 or TRBV12-4 and TRBJ1-2, with D unclear. The CDR3 length is 14 residues. Trimming stripped 7 bases from V and 4 bases from J, with 16 bases between. The CDR3 nucleotides read TGTGCCAGCACCTTAGACGGCCTCCCCTATGGCTACACCTTC. Translating it yields CASTLDGLPYGYTF.

The chain employs TRBV7-2 and TRBJ2-2; D is perhaps TRBD1 or TRBD2 (5 bases each). CDR1 is SGHTA, CDR2 FQGNSA, per germline. Trimming shortened V by 5 bases and J by 4 bases, and 14 bases separated the two germline ends. This CDR3 spans 15 amino acids. Written as DNA, the CDR3 is TGTGCCAGCAGCCCCCGGGGACCCACCACCGGGGAGCTGTTTTTT. Translation: CASSPRGPTTGELFF.